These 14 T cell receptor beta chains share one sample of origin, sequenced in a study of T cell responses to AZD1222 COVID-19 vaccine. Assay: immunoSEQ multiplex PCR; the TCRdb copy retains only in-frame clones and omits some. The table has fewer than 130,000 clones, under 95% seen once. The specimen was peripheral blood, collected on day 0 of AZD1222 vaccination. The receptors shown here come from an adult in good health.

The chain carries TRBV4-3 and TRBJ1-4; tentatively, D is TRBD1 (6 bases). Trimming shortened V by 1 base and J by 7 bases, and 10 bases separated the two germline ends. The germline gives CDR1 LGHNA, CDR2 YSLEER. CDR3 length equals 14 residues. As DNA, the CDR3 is TGCGCCAGCAGCCAAGTTCAGGGGAGTGAAAAACTGTTTTTT. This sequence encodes CASSQVQGSEKLFF.

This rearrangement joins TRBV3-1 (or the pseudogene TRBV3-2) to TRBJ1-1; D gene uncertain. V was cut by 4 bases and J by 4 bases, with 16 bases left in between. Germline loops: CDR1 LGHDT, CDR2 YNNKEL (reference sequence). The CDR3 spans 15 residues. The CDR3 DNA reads TGTGCCAGCAGCCCTGACGTAGGGCGGGGCACTGAAGCTTTCTTT. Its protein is CASSPDVGRGTEAFF.

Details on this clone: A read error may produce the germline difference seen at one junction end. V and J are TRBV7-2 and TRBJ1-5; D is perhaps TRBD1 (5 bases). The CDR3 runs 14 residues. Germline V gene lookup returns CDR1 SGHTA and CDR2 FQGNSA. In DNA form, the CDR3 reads TGTGCCAGCAGCCAAGGACACCGCCCCGCTCCCGGGGATTTT. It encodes CASSQGHRPAPGDF.

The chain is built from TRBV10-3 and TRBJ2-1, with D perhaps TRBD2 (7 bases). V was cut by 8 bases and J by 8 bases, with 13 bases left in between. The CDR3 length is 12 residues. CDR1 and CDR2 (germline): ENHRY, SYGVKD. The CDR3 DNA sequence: TGTGCCATCGGGGGGGGCACGGATGAGCAGTTCTTC. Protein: CAIGGGTDEQFF.

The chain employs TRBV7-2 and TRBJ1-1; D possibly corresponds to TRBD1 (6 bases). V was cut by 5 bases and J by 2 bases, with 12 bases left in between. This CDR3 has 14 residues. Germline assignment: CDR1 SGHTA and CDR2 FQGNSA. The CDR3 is CASSGRTANTEAFF. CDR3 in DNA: TGTGCCAGCAGCGGGCGGACAGCAAACACTGAAGCTTTCTTT.

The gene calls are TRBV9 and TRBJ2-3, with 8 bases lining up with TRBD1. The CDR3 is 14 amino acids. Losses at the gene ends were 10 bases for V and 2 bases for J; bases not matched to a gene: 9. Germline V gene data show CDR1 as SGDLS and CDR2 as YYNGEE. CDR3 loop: CASQRGQATDTQYF. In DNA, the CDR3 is TGTGCCTCCCAGAGGGGACAGGCCACAGATACGCAGTATTTT.

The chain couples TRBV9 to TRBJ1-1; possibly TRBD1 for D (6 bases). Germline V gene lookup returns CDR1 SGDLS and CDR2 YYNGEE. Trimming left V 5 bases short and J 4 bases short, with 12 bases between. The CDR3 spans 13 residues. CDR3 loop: CASSATGTTEAFF. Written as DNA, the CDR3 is TGTGCCAGCAGTGCCACAGGGACCACTGAAGCTTTCTTT.

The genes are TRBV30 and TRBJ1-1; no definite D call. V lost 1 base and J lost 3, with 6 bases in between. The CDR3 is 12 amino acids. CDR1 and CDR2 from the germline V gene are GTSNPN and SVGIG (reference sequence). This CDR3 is CAWSESYTEAFF. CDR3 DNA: TGTGCCTGGAGTGAATCGTACACTGAAGCTTTCTTT.

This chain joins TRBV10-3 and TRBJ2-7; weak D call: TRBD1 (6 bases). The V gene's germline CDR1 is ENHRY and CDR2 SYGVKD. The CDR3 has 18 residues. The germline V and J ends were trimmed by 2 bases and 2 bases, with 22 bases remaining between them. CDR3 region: CAISEPPHRQVRTYEQYF. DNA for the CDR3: TGTGCCATCAGTGAGCCCCCACATCGACAGGTCCGGACCTACGAGCAGTACTTC.

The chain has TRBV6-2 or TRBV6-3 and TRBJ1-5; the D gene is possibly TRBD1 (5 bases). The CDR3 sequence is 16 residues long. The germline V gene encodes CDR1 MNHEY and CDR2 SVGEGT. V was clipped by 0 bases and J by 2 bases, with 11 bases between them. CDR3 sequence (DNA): TGTGCCAGCAGTTACTCGACCCGGGGGGGCAATCAGCCCCAGCATTTT. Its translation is CASSYSTRGGNQPQHF.

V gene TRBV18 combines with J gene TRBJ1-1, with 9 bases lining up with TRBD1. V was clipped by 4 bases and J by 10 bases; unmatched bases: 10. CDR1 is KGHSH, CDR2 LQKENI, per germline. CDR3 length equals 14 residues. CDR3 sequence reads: CASSRLEQGAGAFF. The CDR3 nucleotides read TGTGCCAGCTCACGGTTAGAACAGGGGGCAGGAGCTTTCTTT.

The CDR3 DNA sequence: TGTGCCAGCAGCTTGGAAGGGGGGGCGGAAAAACTGTTTTTT. This encodes CASSLEGGAEKLFF. V gene TRBV5-4 combines with J gene TRBJ1-4; possible D gene TRBD1, 6 bases. V lost 0 bases and J lost 8, with 11 bases in between. CDR3 length: 14 amino acids. Germline V CDR1 and CDR2: SGHNT, YYREEE (reference sequence). Based on the CDR3 plus reference TRBV5-4 and TRBJ1-4, the full variable domain is ETGVTQSPTHLIKTRGQQVTLRCSSQSGHNTVSWYQQALGQGPQFIFQYYREEENGRGNFPPRFSGLQFPNYSSELNVNALELDDSALYLCASSLEGGAEKLFFGSGTQLSVL.

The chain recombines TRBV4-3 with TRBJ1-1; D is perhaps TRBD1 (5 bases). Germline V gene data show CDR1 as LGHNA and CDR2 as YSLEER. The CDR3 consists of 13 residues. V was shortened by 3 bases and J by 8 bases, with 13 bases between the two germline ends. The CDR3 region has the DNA TGCGCCAGCAGCCACGATAGGGGCAGGGAAGCTTTCTTT. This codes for CASSHDRGREAFF.

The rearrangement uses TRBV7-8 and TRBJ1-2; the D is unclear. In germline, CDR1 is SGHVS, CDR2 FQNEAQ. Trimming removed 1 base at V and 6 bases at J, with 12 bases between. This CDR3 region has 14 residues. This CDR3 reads CASSLDAKRNGYTF. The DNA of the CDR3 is TGTGCCAGCAGCTTAGACGCTAAACGGAATGGCTACACCTTC.